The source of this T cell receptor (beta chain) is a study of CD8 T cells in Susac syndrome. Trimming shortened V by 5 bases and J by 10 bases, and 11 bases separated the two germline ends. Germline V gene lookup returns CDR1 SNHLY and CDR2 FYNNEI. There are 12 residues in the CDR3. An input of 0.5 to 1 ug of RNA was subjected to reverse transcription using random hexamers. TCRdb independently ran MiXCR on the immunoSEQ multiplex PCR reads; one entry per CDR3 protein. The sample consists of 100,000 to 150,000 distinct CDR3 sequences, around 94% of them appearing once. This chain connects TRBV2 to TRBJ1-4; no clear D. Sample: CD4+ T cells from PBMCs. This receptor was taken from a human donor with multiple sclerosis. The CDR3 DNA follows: TGTGCCAGCAGTCCAGGAAGTGGAAAACTGTTTTTT. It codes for CASSPGSGKLFF.